The sequence of this T cell receptor (beta chain) was determined in a study of memory CD4+ T cells and cytomegalovirus serostatus. About this clone: Its antigen is not identified.

The sort gate was single viable CD3+CD4+CD8-CD45RO+ cells for memory CD4+ T cells. Positive selection with CD4 microbeads enriched total CD4+ T cells. CDR1 and CDR2 (germline): SGHRS, YFSETQ. The CDR3 covers 16 residues. V lost 0 bases, J lost 9 bases, and 16 bases lay in between. Study-level points and caveats: Suggested: most of the CMV-linked TCR signature lies in CD4+ memory cells.

The assay was immunoSEQ multiplex PCR, and TCRdb's table has in-frame clones only and misses some. Of 40,000 to 45,000 clones listed, approximately 82% are singletons. The sequencing sample was made of memory CD4+ T cells from blood. The receptor was isolated from an adult in good health and CMV-seronegative. V usage is TRBV5-1 and J usage is TRBJ1-6; TRBD1 might be the D (5 bases). The CDR3 loop reads CASSLALGVGGSPLHF. The DNA of the CDR3 is TGCGCCAGCAGCTTGGCCTTAGGGGTTGGTGGTTCACCCCTCCACTTT.